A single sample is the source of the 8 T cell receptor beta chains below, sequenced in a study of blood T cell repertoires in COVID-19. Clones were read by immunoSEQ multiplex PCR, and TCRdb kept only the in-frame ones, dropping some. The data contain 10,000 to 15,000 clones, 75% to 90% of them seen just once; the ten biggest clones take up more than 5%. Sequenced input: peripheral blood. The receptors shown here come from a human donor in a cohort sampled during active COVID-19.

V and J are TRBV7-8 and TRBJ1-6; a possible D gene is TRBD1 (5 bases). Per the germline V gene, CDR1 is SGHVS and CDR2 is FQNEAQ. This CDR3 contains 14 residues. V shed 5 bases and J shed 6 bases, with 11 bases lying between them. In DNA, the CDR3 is TGTGCCAGCAGCCCAGGGTTGGGTAATTCACCCCTCCACTTT. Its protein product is CASSPGLGNSPLHF.

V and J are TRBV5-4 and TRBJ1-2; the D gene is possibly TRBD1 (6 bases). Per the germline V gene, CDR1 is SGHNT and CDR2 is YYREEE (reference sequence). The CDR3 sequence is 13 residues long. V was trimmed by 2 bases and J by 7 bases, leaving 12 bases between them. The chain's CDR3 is CASSFNRDGGYTF. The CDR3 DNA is TGTGCCAGCAGCTTTAACAGGGATGGTGGCTACACCTTC. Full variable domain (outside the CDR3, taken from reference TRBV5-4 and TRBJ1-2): ETGVTQSPTHLIKTRGQQVTLRCSSQSGHNTVSWYQQALGQGPQFIFQYYREEENGRGNFPPRFSGLQFPNYSSELNVNALELDDSALYLCASSFNRDGGYTFGSGTRLTVV.

The CDR3 DNA is TGTGCCAGCAGTTCCCACCACAGGGGGCGAAACACCGGGGAGCTGTTTTTT. It specifies CASSSHHRGRNTGELFF. This sequence joins TRBV6-4 and TRBJ2-2; 9 positions match TRBD1. Germline loops: CDR1 MRHNA, CDR2 SNTAGT. J was trimmed by 2 bases and V by 5 bases; bases with no gene match: 9. The CDR3 runs 17 residues.

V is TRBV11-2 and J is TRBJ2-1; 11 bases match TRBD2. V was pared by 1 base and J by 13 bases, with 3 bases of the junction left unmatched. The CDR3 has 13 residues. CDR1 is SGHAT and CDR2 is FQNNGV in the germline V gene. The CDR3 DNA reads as TGTGCCAGCAGCTTAGGAACTAGCGGGGGACAGTTCTTC. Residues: CASSLGTSGGQFF. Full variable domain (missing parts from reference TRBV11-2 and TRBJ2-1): EAGVAQSPRYKIIEKRQSVAFWCNPISGHATLYWYQQILGQGPKLLIQFQNNGVVDDSQLPKDRFSAERLKGVDSTLKIQPAKLEDSAVYLCASSLGTSGGQFFGPGTRLTVL.

The CDR3 spells CASSKQSMNTEAFF. The CDR3 bases are TGTGCCAGCAGCAAACAGAGCATGAACACTGAAGCTTTCTTT. The chain combines TRBV7-9 with TRBJ1-1, with D hard to call. Germline CDR1 and CDR2: SEHNR and FQNEAQ (reference sequence). This CDR3 is built from 14 residues. The V end lost 5 bases, the J end lost 0 bases, and 10 bases lay between the germline ends.

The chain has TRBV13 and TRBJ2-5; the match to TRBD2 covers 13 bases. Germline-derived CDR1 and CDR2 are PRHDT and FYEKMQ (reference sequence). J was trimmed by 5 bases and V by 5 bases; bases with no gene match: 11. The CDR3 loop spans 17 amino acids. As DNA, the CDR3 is TGTGCCAGCAGCCCCGGACTAGCGGGGGATGAAGAGGAGACCCAGTACTTC. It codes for CASSPGLAGDEEETQYF.

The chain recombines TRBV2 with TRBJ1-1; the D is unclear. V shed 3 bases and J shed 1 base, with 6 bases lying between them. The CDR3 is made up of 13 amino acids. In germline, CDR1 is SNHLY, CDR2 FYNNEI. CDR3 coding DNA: TGTGCCAGCAGTGACACCAGGAACACTGAAGCTTTCTTT. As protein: CASSDTRNTEAFF. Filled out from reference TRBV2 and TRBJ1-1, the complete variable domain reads EPEVTQTPSHQVTQMGQEVILRCVPISNHLYFYWYRQILGQKVEFLVSFYNNEISEKSEIFDDQFSVERPDGSNFTLKIRSTKLEDSAMYFCASSDTRNTEAFFGQGTRLTVV.

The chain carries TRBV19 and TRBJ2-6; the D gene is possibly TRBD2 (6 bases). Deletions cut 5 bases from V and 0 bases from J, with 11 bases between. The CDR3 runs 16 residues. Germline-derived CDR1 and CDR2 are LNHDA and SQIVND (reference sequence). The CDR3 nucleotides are TGTGCCAGTAGTGCGGACGGGAGCTCTGGGGCCAACGTCCTGACTTTC. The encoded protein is CASSADGSSGANVLTF.